Here is one T cell receptor (beta chain) with its context. Antigen specificity is unknown. The V end was cut by 9 bases, the J end by 1 base, with 10 bases between. This CDR3 is built from 13 residues. The V gene's germline CDR1 is ENHRY and CDR2 SYGVKD. This entry belongs to a study of cytomegalovirus exposure and HLA in healthy donors. Study-level points and caveats: In a later analysis, HLA-associated TCR beta chains were more clonally expanded than equally common others.

Researchers ran the PCR with 60 Vbeta and 13 Jbeta primers. In the original analysis: Counted up in a later analysis, unique TCR beta chains came to 65 million to 100 million, with around 12 million shared. Profiling relied on immunoSEQ multiplex PCR, and the TCRdb table lists in-frame clones only, not all of them. V, J and clone size are those of that table, while D and trimming were read from the DNA. The profile shows nearly 110,000 clones, under 80% of them singletons. This receptor was taken from a man in his 60s in good health and CMV-seronegative. The sequencing input was PBMCs. The rearrangement joins TRBV10-3 to TRBJ1-5; D remains ambiguous. The CDR3 DNA is TGTGCCATAAGGAGGGTGAGCAATCAGCCCCAGCATTTT. Translated: CAIRRVSNQPQHF.